These 19 T cell receptor beta chains were sequenced from one sample in a study of T cells after yellow fever vaccination (dated by TCRdb to about 2019). The label giving this sample's treatment or condition can be read as: live attenuated yellow fever vaccine strain. Library method: 5' RACE. The sequencer was an Illumina HiSeq 2500. TCRdb reprocessed the public reads (quality trimming at Q25 with fastp, clone calling with MiXCR) and kept in-frame beta chains. Rows are unified per CDR3 protein, each entry keeping the most common DNA and genes. The sample profile shows under 600,000 distinct CDR3 sequences; 21% of them were found once. Of the sample, about a sixth is held by the ten largest clones. The sample was PBMCs, taken 21 days after the first yellow fever vaccination. The source of these receptors is a man younger than 30 who received the YFV17D yellow fever vaccine.

The chain joins TRBV5-1 to TRBJ2-1; the D gene is possibly TRBD2 (5 bases). CDR1 SGHRS and CDR2 YFSETQ come from the germline V gene. This CDR3 is built from 15 residues. V lost 10 bases to trimming and J lost 0 bases, with 17 bases between them. In nucleotides, the CDR3 is TGCGCCGCCTGCCCGGAGGAGGCCTCCTACAATGAGCAGTTCTTC. Amino acids: CAACPEEASYNEQFF.

This clonotype was seen only a few times. The chain joins TRBV28 to TRBJ2-1; no firm D call. Germline V gene sequence: CDR1 MDHEN, CDR2 SYDVKM. This CDR3 is built from 11 residues. V was trimmed by 2 bases and J by 10 bases, leaving 6 bases between them. In DNA form, the CDR3 reads TGTGCCAGCAGTTTACGTCGGGAGCAGTTCTTC. This encodes CASSLRREQFF.

Comments on this clonotype: Relative to the germline gene, one junction end is altered; a read error may explain this. The V call is TRBV15, the J call TRBJ2-7; 7 bases map to TRBD1. The germline CDR1 and CDR2 sequences are LNHNV and YYDKDF (reference sequence). This CDR3 is 15 amino acids long. The CDR3 DNA follows: TGTGCCACAAGCAGAGTCCGGACAGGCGGCCGGGAGCAGTACTTC. As protein: CATSRVRTGGREQYF.

This clonotype was observed a handful of times. The chain is built from TRBV7-2 and TRBJ1-1; TRBD1 matches 9 bases. Germline V gene lookup returns CDR1 SGHTA and CDR2 FQGNSA. V lost 2 bases to trimming and J lost 1 base; unmatched junction nucleotides: 2. The CDR3 totals 15 residues. The CDR3 nucleotides are TGTGCCAGCAGCTTAATGGGACAGGGGAACACTGAAGCTTTCTTT. Its translation is CASSLMGQGNTEAFF.

V usage is TRBV6-1 and J usage is TRBJ1-3; maybe TRBD1 (5 bases). Deletions cut 4 bases from V and 4 bases from J, with 11 bases between. Germline V gene data show CDR1 as MNHNS and CDR2 as SASEGT. The CDR3 has 14 amino acids. The CDR3 DNA follows: TGTGCCAGCAGTGCAGGGATCCGGGGAAACACCATATATTTT. It translates to CASSAGIRGNTIYF.

In this sample, this clonotype turned up a few times. This chain connects TRBV6-1 to TRBJ2-1; 7 nucleotides align to TRBD2. The CDR3 length is 17 residues. V lost 6 bases to trimming and J lost 0 bases; unmatched junction nucleotides: 11. The V gene's germline CDR1 is MNHNS and CDR2 SASEGT. The CDR3 region is CASSKYARGSSYNEQFF. The CDR3 DNA reads as TGTGCCAGCAGCAAGTACGCGCGGGGGAGCTCCTACAATGAGCAGTTCTTC.

V usage is TRBV2 and J usage is TRBJ1-2, with 7 bases identical to TRBD1. Germline V gene sequence: CDR1 SNHLY, CDR2 FYNNEI. V dropped 11 bases and J dropped 1; count of bases not matched to a gene: 13. This CDR3 region has 15 residues. The CDR3 sequence: CAGPSWRGLNYGYTF. CDR3 sequence (DNA): TGTGCCGGACCATCGTGGAGGGGGCTTAACTATGGCTACACCTTC.

This chain uses TRBV24-1 with TRBJ2-3; perhaps TRBD1 as D (5 bases). V lost 5 bases to trimming and J lost 8 bases, with 25 bases between them. The CDR3 contains 17 residues. Germline V gene lookup returns CDR1 KGHDR and CDR2 SFDVKD. This chain's CDR3 is CATSVHRGKLEHGTQYF. The CDR3 DNA follows: TGTGCCACCAGTGTCCATAGGGGAAAGTTGGAACACGGTACGCAGTATTTT.

This clonotype was detected only a few times. The chain has TRBV5-1 and TRBJ2-7, with no clear D. This CDR3 is built from 15 residues. Germline CDR1 reads SGHRS; CDR2 reads YFSETQ. The V and J ends lost 4 bases and 5 bases respectively, with 19 bases between them. CDR3 bases: TGCGCCAGCAGCCGAGGACCAGACTGGCGAGACGAGCAGTACTTC. Translated: CASSRGPDWRDEQYF.

The chain links TRBV7-2 to TRBJ2-2, with TRBD2 identical over 7 bases. The V gene's germline CDR1 is SGHTA and CDR2 FQGNSA. There are 18 residues in the CDR3. V dropped 2 bases and J dropped 3; count of bases not matched to a gene: 12. The CDR3 nucleotides read TGTGCCAGCAGCTTAACGCCACTAAGAGCGGGGTACACCGGGGAGCTGTTTTTT. Its protein is CASSLTPLRAGYTGELFF.

J is TRBJ2-4 and V is TRBV20-1, with TRBD1 matching 9 bases. The CDR3 sequence is 12 residues long. V lost 6 bases to trimming and J lost 6 bases; unmatched junction nucleotides: 3. CDR1 and CDR2 from the germline V gene are DFQATT and SNEGSKA (reference sequence). This CDR3 is CSAPDRGNIQYF. Here the CDR3 DNA reads TGCAGTGCCCCGGACAGGGGAAACATTCAGTACTTC.

The V and J genes are TRBV5-6 and TRBJ2-1; D remains ambiguous. This CDR3 has 16 residues. V gave up 7 bases and J gave up 2 bases, with 19 bases separating them. Germline loops: CDR1 SGHDT, CDR2 YYEEEE. In nucleotides, the CDR3 is TGTGCCAGCGTAGGGCCTTTGGGCGGAACCTACAATGAGCAGTTCTTC. This translates into CASVGPLGGTYNEQFF.

This chain joins TRBV27 and TRBJ2-2, with 7 positions matching TRBD2. CDR3 length: 14 residues. Germline lookup yields CDR1 MNHEY and CDR2 SMNVEV (reference sequence). The V gene end was trimmed by 2 bases and the J gene end by 5 bases; junction bases not matched to a gene: 2. This CDR3 reads CASSLPGGTGELFF. The CDR3 DNA follows: TGTGCCAGCAGTTTACCCGGGGGGACCGGGGAGCTGTTTTTT.

DNA for the CDR3: TGTGCCAGCAGACCTGGACTAGCGGGGGTCCTCTCCTACGAGCAGTACTTC. Its protein product is CASRPGLAGVLSYEQYF. The chain links TRBV12-3 or TRBV12-4 to TRBJ2-7; 13 bases map to TRBD2. Trimming took 6 bases from V and 0 from J; bases not matched to a gene: 8. The CDR3 runs 17 residues.

The J gene is TRBJ2-5, the V gene TRBV5-1; 7 positions agree with TRBD2. V trimming: 0 bases; J trimming: 0 bases; junction bases outside the gene matches: 2. The CDR3 spans 15 residues. Germline V gives CDR1 SGHRS, CDR2 YFSETQ. CDR3 region: CASSLVGGDQETQYF. The CDR3 bases are TGCGCCAGCAGCTTGGTGGGGGGGGACCAAGAGACCCAGTACTTC.

There are a few counts of this clonotype. This rearrangement joins TRBV20-1 to TRBJ2-1; possible D gene TRBD2, 7 bases. Germline V gene data show CDR1 as DFQATT and CDR2 as SNEGSKA (reference sequence). This CDR3 comprises 10 residues. CDR3 bases: TGCAGAGGGGGGGCGGATGAGCAGTTCTTC. Its protein product is CRGGADEQFF.

This clonotype has a handful of counts. This chain links TRBV29-1 with TRBJ1-2, with 7 bases aligning to TRBD1. V shed 6 bases, J shed 4 bases, and the junction held 8 bases outside the gene matches. CDR1 and CDR2 (germline): SQVTM, ANQGSEA. The CDR3 runs 13 residues. The CDR3 DNA sequence: TGCAGCGTGGCTACAGGGGCCCTCTATGGCTACACCTTC. This translates into CSVATGALYGYTF. Drawing the rest from reference TRBV29-1 and TRBJ1-2, the complete variable domain is SAVISQKPSRDICQRGTSLTIQCQVDSQVTMMFWYRQQPGQSLTLIATANQGSEATYESGFVIDKFPISRPNLTFSTLTVSNMSPEDSSIYLCSVATGALYGYTFGSGTRLTVV.

This clonotype was observed a few times. This chain connects TRBV11-1 to TRBJ2-1; 9 positions agree with TRBD1. CDR3 size: 14 residues. Germline V gene data show CDR1 as SGHAT and CDR2 as FQDESV (reference sequence). After removal of 3 bases from V and 9 bases from J, the junction contained 6 bases not matched to a gene. The CDR3 region has the DNA TGTGCCAGCAGCTTGGGACAGGGTTTTAGTGAGCAGTTCTTC. It encodes CASSLGQGFSEQFF. Drawing the rest from reference TRBV11-1 and TRBJ2-1, the complete variable domain is EAEVAQSPRYKITEKSQAVAFWCDPISGHATLYWYRQILGQGPELLVQFQDESVVDDSQLPKDRFSAERLKGVDSTLKIQPAELGDSAMYLCASSLGQGFSEQFFGPGTRLTVL.

The chain combines TRBV29-1 with TRBJ2-5; D uncertain. Deletions cut 4 bases from V and 2 bases from J, with 8 bases between. The CDR3 is made up of 12 amino acids. Per the germline V gene, CDR1 is SQVTM and CDR2 is ANQGSEA. The CDR3 region is CSVVDAQETQYF. The CDR3 DNA reads as TGCAGCGTTGTGGACGCGCAAGAGACCCAGTACTTC.